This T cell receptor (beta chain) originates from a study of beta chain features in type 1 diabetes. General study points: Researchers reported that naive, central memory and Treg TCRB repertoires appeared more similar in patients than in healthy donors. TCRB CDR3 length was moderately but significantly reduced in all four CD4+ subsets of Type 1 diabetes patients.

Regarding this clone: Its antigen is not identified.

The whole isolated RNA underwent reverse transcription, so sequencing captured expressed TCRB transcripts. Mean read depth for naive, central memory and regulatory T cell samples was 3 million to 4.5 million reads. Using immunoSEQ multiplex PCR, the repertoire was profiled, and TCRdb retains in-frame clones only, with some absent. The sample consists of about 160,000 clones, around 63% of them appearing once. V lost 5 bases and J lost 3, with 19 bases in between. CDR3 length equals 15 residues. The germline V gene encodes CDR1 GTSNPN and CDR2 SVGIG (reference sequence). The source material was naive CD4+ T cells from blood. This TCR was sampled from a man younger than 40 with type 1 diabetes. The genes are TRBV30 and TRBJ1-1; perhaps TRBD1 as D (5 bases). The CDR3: CAWVGHPWTDTEAFF. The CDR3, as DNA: TGTGCCTGGGTAGGACACCCATGGACGGACACTGAAGCTTTCTTT.